This T cell receptor (beta chain) was sequenced in a study of Graves' ophthalmopathy and Graves' hyperthyroidism. As the template, RNA transcripts were used to amplify TCR beta CDR3 regions. RT-PCR in the first round used HTBI primers; a second-round multiplex PCR followed. MiXCR was run by TCRdb on the multiplex PCR reads, yielding one entry per CDR3 protein. Seen here are approximately 160,000 distinct CDR3 sequences, around 39% observed once, and the top ten hold around 9.3%. Note on this clonotype: No antigen is known for it.

Study-wide results and limits: Most thyroid-expanded clonotypes exceeding 0.001 frequency were also found in blood.

V was shortened by 1 base and J by 1 base, with 8 bases between the two germline ends. This CDR3 comprises 15 residues. CDR1 and CDR2 from the germline V gene are LNHDA and SQIVND (reference sequence). The receptor comes from a man in his thirties or forties with Graves' ophthalmopathy. Sequenced input: peripheral blood. The chain carries TRBV19 and TRBJ1-3; D unclear. The CDR3, as DNA: TGTGCCAGTAGTATAGCCTTCACGTCTGGAAACACCATATATTTT. It yields the protein CASSIAFTSGNTIYF.